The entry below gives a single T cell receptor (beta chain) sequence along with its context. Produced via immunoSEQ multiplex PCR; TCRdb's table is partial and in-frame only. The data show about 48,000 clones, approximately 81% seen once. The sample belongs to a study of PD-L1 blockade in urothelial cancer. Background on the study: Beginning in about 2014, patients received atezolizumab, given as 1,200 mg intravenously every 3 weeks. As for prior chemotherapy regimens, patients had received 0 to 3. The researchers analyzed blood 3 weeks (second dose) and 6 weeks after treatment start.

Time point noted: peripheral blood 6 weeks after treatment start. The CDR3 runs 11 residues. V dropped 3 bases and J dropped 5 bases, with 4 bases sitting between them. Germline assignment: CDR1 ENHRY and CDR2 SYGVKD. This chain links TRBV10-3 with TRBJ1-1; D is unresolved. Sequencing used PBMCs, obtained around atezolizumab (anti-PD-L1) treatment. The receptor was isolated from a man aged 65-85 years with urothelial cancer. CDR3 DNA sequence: TGTGCCATCAGTGATCAAACTGAAGCTTTCTTT. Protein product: CAISDQTEAFF.